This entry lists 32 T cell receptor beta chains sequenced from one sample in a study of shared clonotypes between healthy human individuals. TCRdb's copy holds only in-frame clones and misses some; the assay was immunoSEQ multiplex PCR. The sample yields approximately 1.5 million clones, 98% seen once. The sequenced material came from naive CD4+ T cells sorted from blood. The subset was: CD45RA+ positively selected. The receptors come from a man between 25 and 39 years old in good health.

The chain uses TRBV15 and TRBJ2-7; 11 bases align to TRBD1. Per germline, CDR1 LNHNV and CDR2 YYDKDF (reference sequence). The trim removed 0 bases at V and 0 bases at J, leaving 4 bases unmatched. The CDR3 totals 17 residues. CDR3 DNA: TGTGCCACCAGCAGAGATCCCGGGACAGGGGGCTCCTACGAGCAGTACTTC. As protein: CATSRDPGTGGSYEQYF. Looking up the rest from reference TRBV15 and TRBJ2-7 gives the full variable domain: DAMVIQNPRYQVTQFGKPVTLSCSQTLNHNVMYWYQQKSSQAPKLLFHYYDKDFNNEADTPDNFQSRRPNTSFCFLDIRSPGLGDTAMYLCATSRDPGTGGSYEQYFGPGTRLTVT.

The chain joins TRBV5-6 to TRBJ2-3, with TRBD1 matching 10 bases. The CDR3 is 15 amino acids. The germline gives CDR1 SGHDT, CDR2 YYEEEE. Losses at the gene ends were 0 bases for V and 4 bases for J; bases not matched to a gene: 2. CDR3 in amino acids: CASSLDGQGADTQYF. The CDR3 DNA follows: TGTGCCAGCAGCTTGGATGGACAGGGGGCAGATACGCAGTATTTT.

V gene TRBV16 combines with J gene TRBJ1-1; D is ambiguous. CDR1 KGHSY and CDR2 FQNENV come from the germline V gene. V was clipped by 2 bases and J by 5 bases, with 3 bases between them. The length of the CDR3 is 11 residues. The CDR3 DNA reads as TGTGCCAGCAGCCAAGGGACTGAAGCTTTCTTT. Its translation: CASSQGTEAFF.

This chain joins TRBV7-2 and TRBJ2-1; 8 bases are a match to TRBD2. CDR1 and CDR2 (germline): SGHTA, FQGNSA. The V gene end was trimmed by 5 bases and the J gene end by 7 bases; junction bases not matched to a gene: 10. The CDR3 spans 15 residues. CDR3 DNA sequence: TGTGCCAGCAGCCCGGCGGGGGGCGGTCAAAATGAGCAGTTCTTC. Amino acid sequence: CASSPAGGGQNEQFF.

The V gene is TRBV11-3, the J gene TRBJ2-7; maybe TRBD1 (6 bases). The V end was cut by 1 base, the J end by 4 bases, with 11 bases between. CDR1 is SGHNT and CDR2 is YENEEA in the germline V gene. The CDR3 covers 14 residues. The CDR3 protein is CASSLAGRGYEQYF. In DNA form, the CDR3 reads TGTGCCAGCAGCTTAGCCGGCAGGGGTTACGAGCAGTACTTC.

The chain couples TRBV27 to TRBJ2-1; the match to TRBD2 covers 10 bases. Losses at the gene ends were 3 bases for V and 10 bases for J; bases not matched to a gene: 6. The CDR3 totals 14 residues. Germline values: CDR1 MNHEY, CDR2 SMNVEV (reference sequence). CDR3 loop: CASSFLAGVQEQFF. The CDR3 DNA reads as TGTGCCAGCAGTTTTCTAGCGGGAGTACAAGAGCAGTTCTTC.

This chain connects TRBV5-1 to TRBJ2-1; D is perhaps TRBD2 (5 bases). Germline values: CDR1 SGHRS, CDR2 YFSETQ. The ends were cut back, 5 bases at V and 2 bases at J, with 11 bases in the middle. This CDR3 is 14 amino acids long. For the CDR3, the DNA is TGCGCCAGCAGTTCGGGAAACGCCTACAATGAGCAGTTCTTC. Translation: CASSSGNAYNEQFF.

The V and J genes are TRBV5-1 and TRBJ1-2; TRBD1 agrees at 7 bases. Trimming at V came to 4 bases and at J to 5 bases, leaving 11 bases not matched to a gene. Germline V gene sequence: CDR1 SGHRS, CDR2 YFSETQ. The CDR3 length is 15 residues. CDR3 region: CASSDLGTASYGYTF. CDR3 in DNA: TGCGCCAGCAGCGACCTCGGGACAGCGAGTTATGGCTACACCTTC.

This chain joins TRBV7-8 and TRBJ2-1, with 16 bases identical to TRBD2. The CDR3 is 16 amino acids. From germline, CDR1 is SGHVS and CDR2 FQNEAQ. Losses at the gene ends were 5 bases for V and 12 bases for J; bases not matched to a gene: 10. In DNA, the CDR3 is TGTGCCAGCAGCCCGACGGGGACTAGCGGGAGGGCCGGGCAGTTCTTC. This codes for CASSPTGTSGRAGQFF.

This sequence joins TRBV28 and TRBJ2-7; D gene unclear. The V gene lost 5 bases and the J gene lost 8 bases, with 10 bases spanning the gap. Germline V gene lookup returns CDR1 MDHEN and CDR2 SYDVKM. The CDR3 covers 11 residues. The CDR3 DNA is TGTGCCAGCAGTAGTTTTGGACAGCAGTACTTC. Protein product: CASSSFGQQYF.

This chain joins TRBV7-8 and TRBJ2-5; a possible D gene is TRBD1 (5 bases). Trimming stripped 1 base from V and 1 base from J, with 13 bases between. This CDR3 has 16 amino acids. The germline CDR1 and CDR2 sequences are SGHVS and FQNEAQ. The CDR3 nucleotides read TGTGCCAGCAGCTTAGTAATTAGCAGGGTCCAAGAGACCCAGTACTTC. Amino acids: CASSLVISRVQETQYF. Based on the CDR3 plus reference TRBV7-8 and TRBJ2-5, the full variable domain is GAGVSQSPRYKVAKRGQDVALRCDPISGHVSLFWYQQALGQGPEFLTYFQNEAQLDKSGLPSDRFFAERPEGSVSTLKIQRTQQEDSAVYLCASSLVISRVQETQYFGPGTRLLVL.

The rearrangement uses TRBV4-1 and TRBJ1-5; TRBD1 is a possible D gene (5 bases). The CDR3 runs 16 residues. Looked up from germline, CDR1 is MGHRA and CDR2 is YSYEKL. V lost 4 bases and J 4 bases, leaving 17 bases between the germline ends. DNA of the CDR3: TGCGCCAGCAGCCCTAGGGAGGGGACGGGTAATCAGCCCCAGCATTTT. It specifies CASSPREGTGNQPQHF.

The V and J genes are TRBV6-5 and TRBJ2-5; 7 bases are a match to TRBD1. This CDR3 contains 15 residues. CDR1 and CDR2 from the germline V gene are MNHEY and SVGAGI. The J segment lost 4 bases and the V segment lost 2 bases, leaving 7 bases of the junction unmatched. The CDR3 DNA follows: TGTGCCAGCAGTTACCGAGGACAGGATGGAGAGACCCAGTACTTC. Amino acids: CASSYRGQDGETQYF.

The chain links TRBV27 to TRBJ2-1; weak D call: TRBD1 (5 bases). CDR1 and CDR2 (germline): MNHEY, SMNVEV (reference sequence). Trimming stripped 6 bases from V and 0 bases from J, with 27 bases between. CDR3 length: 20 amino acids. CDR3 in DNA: TGTGCCAGCAGAAATACAGGTTTCCAGAACCTAATACGCTCCTACAATGAGCAGTTCTTC. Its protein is CASRNTGFQNLIRSYNEQFF.

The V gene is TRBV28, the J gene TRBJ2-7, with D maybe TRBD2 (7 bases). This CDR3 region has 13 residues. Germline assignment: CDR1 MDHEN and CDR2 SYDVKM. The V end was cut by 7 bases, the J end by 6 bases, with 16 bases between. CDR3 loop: CASIPSRGREQYF. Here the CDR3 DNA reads TGTGCCAGCATCCCGTCGCGGGGGCGCGAGCAGTACTTC. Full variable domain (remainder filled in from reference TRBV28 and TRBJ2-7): DVKVTQSSRYLVKRTGEKVFLECVQDMDHENMFWYRQDPGLGLRLIYFSYDVKMKEKGDIPEGYSVSREKKERFSLILESASTNQTSMYLCASIPSRGREQYFGPGTRLTVT.

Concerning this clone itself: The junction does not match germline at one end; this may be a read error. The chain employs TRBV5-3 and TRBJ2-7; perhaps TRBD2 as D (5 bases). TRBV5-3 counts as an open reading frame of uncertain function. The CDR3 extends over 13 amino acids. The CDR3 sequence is CASSLVSSHEQYF. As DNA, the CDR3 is TGTGCCAGCAGCTTGGTGTCTAGCCACGAGCAGTACTTC.

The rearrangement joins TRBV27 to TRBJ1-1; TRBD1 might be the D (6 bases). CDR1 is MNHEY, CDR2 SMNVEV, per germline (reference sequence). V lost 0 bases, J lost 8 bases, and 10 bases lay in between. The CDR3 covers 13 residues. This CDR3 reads CASSLSLGGEAFF. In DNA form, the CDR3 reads TGTGCCAGCAGTTTATCGCTGGGGGGCGAAGCTTTCTTT.

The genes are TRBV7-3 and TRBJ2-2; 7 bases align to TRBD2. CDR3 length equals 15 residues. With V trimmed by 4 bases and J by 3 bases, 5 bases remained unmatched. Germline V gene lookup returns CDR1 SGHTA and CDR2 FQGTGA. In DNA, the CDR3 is TGTGCCAGCAGCTCTTGGGGAGGGGACACCGGGGAGCTGTTTTTT. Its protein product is CASSSWGGDTGELFF.

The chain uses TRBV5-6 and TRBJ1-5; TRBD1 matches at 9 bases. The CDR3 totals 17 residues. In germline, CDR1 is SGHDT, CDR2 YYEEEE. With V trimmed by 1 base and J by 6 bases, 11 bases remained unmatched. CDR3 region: CASSLYRGTGPSQPQHF. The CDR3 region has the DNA TGTGCCAGCAGCTTGTATCGGGGGACAGGGCCCAGTCAGCCCCAGCATTTT. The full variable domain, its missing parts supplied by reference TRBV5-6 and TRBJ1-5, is DAGVTQSPTHLIKTRGQQVTLRCSPKSGHDTVSWYQQALGQGPQFIFQYYEEEERQRGNFPDRFSGHQFPNYSSELNVNALLLGDSALYLCASSLYRGTGPSQPQHFGDGTRLSIL.

The CDR3 DNA reads as TGTGCCAGCTTGCGGGGCCCACTTAACCCAGAGCAGTTCTTC. Amino acids: CASLRGPLNPEQFF. The rearrangement joins TRBV7-3 to TRBJ2-1, with D possibly matching TRBD2 (6 bases). The length of the CDR3 is 14 residues. V shed 8 bases and J shed 10 bases, with 21 bases lying between them. The V gene's germline CDR1 is SGHTA and CDR2 FQGTGA.

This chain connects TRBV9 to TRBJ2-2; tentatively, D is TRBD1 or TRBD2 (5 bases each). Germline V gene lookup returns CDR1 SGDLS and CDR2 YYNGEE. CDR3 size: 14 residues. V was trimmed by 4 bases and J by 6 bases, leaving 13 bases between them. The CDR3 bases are TGTGCCAGCAGCCCAGGGAGTGGGTCCGGGGAGCTGTTTTTT. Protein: CASSPGSGSGELFF.

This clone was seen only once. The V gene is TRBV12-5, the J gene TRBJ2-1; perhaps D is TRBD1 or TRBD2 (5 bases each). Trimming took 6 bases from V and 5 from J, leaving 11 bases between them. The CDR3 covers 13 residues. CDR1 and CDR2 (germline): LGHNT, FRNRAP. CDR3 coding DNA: TGTGCTAGTGGGAGGGGAAACAACAATGAGCAGTTCTTC. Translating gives CASGRGNNNEQFF.

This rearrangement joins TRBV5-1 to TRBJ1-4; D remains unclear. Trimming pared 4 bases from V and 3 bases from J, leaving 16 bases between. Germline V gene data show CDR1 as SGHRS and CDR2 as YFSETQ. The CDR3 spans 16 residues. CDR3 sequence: CASSPMGGGPNEKLFF. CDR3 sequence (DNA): TGCGCCAGCAGCCCGATGGGAGGTGGACCTAATGAAAAACTGTTTTTT.

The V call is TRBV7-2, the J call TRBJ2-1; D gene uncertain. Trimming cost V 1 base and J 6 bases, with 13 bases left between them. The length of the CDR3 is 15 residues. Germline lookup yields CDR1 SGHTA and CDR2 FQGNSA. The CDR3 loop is CASSLGGGYSNEQFF. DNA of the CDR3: TGTGCCAGCAGCTTAGGAGGTGGTTACAGCAATGAGCAGTTCTTC.

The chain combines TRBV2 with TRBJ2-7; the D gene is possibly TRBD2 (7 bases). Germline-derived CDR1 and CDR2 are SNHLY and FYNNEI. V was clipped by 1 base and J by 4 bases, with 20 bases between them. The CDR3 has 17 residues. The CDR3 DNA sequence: TGTGCCAGCAGTGAAGTAAGCTGGCGGGGGCGTGAGTACGAGCAGTACTTC. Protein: CASSEVSWRGREYEQYF.

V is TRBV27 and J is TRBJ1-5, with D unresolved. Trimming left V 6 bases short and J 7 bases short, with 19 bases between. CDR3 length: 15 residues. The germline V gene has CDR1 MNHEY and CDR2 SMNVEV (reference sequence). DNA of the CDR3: TGTGCCAGCAGCAGGAGGACTCAAGAGGAACAGCCCCAGCATTTT. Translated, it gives CASSRRTQEEQPQHF.

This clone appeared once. This CDR3 is CASSQVPSEQFF. As DNA, the CDR3 is TGCGCCAGCAGCCAAGTCCCGAGTGAGCAGTTCTTC. J is TRBJ2-1 and V is TRBV4-3; D remains unclear. This CDR3 region has 12 residues. Germline assignment: CDR1 LGHNA and CDR2 YSLEER. The V end lost 1 base, the J end lost 9 bases, and 7 bases lay between the germline ends.

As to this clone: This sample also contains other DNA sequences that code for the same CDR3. For the CDR3, the DNA is TGCGCCAGCAGCCAAGGCCCTTCCTACGAGCAGTACTTC. Translated: CASSQGPSYEQYF. The V and J genes are TRBV4-3 and TRBJ2-7; D is undetermined. Per germline, CDR1 LGHNA and CDR2 YSLEER. The germline V and J ends were trimmed by 1 base and 1 base, with 5 bases remaining between them. The CDR3 extends over 13 amino acids.

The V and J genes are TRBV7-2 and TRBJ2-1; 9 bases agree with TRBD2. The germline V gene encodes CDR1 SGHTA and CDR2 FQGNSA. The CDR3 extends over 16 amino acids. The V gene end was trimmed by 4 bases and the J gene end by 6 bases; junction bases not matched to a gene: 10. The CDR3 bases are TGTGCCAGCAGCTCCCGGACTAGCGCCGTCCGCAATGAGCAGTTCTTC. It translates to CASSSRTSAVRNEQFF.

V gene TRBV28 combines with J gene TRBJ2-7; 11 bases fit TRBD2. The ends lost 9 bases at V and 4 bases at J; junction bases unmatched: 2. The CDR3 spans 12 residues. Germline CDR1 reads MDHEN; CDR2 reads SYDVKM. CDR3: CASSGRAYEQYF. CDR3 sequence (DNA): TGTGCCAGTAGCGGGAGGGCGTACGAGCAGTACTTC.

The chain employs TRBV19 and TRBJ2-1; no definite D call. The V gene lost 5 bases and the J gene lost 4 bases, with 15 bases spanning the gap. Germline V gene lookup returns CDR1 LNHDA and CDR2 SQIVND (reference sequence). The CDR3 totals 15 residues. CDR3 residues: CASSDQGLTYNEQFF. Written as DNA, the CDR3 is TGTGCCAGTAGTGATCAAGGGCTAACTTACAATGAGCAGTTCTTC.

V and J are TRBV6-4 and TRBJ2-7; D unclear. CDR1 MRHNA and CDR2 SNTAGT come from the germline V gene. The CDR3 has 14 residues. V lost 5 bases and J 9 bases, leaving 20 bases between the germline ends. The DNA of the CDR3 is TGTGCCAGCAGTCCCACGGTAGGTTCTGTGGGGCAGTACTTC. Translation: CASSPTVGSVGQYF.